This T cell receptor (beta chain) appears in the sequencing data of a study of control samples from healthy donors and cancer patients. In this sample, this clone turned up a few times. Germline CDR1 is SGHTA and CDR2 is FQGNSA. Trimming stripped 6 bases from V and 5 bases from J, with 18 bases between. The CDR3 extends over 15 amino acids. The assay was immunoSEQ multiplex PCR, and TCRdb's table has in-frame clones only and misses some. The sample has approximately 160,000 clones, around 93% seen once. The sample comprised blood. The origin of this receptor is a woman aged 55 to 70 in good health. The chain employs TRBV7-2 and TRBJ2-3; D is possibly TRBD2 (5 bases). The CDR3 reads CASRIMAGGGDTQYF. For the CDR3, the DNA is TGTGCCAGCAGAATCATGGCAGGCGGAGGAGATACGCAGTATTTT.